This T cell receptor (beta chain) was identified in a study of T cell repertoires in cytomegalovirus infection. The overall study: From public TCR beta signatures came an indication of both CMV infection and matching HLA type. Whole-study results and caveats: The response measured ex vivo was dominated by TCR beta clonotypes (HLA-C-restricted and CMV-specific).

TCRdb itself ran the reads through MiXCR, one entry per CDR3 protein. The sample includes 700,000 to 900,000 distinct CDR3 sequences, 29% of them seen just once. With 8 bases clipped from V and 3 bases from J, the junction kept 5 bases outside the gene matches. This CDR3 has 14 amino acids. Germline V gene lookup returns CDR1 SNHLY and CDR2 FYNNEI. Only a few counts were recorded for this clonotype. Its antigen is unidentified. The V call is TRBV2, the J call TRBJ2-1; TRBD1 matches at 9 bases. Sequences were derived from cultured CD8+ T cells from PBMCs, sampled from culture after CMV antigen stimulation. This clonotype originated in a human donor in good health (CMV status not recorded). Some clones in this sample may be carry-over from other donors' samples. CDR3 protein: CASGGQGDYNEQFF. The CDR3 DNA sequence: TGTGCCAGCGGGGGACAGGGAGACTACAATGAGCAGTTCTTC.